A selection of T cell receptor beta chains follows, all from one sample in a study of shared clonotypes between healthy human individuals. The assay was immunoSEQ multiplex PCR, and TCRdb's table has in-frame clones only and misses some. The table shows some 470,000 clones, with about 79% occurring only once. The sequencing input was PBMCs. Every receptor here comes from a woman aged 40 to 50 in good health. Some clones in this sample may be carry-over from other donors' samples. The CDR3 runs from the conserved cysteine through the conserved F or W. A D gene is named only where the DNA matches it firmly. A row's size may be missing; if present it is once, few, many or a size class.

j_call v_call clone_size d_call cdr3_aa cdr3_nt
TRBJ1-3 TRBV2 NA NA CASSPGRAVSNTIYF TGTGCCAGCAGCCCCGGGAGGGCTGTGTCGAACACCATATATTTT
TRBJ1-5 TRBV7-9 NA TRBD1 CASSPGQGRGNQPQHF TGTGCCAGCAGCCCCGGACAGGGACGGGGAAATCAGCCCCAGCATTTT
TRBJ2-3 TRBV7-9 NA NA CASSFPDTQYF TGTGCCAGCAGCTTCCCCGATACGCAGTATTTT
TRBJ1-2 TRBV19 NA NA CASSIVGGAGYGYTF TGTGCCAGTAGTATAGTCGGGGGGGCTGGCTATGGCTACACCTTC
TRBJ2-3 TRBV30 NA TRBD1 CTTTGIFTDTQYF TGTACCACGACAGGGATATTCACAGATACGCAGTATTTT
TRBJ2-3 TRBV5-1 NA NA CASRSAAGTDTQYF TGCGCCAGCCGCTCTGCGGCGGGCACAGATACGCAGTATTTT
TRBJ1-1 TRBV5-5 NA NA CASSLDPNTEAFF TGTGCCAGCAGCTTGGACCCGAACACTGAAGCTTTCTTT
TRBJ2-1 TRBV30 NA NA CAWSVVNEQFF TGTGCCTGGAGTGTTGTTAATGAGCAGTTCTTC
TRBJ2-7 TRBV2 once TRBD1 CASRATGREQYF TGTGCCAGCAGGGCGACAGGGCGCGAGCAGTACTTC
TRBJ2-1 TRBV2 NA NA CASSEVAGGEQFF TGTGCCAGCAGTGAAGTAGCCGGGGGTGAGCAGTTCTTC
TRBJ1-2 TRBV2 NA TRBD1 CASSRQGGGNYGYTF TGTGCCAGCAGCCGACAGGGGGGAGGGAACTATGGCTACACCTTC
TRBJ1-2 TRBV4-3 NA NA CASSQVPPTKANYGYTF TGCGCCAGCAGCCAAGTTCCCCCGACTAAAGCTAACTATGGCTACACCTTC
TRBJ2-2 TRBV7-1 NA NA CASSLLPLTGELFF TGTGCCAGCAGCTTACTTCCCCTCACCGGGGAGCTGTTTTTT
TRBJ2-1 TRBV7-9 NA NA CASSLWGTGTSSGNEQFF TGTGCCAGCAGCTTATGGGGAACCGGAACTAGTAGTGGCAATGAGCAGTTCTTC
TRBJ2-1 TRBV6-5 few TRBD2 CASSYSWVAGENEQFF TGTGCCAGCAGTTACTCCTGGGTAGCGGGAGAGAATGAGCAGTTCTTC